A selection of T cell receptor beta chains follows, all from one sample in a study of blood T cell repertoires in COVID-19. TCRdb keeps only in-frame clones here, not all; method: immunoSEQ multiplex PCR. The repertoire includes 200,000 to 250,000 clones, roughly 80% of them detected once, and approximately 7.6% sits in the top ten. The sample taken for sequencing was peripheral blood. The source is a woman of 80 years or more with COVID-19, enrolled during active disease. Each CDR3 is given with its conserved first and last residue. D genes are given only for firm matches. A clone size is listed for some rows: how often the clone was seen (once, few, many), or a class if it is expanded.

D gene | J gene | V gene | clone size | CDR3 protein | CDR3 DNA
TRBD1 | TRBJ2-7 | TRBV3-1/TRBV3-2 | few | CASTDRDKGEQYF | TGTGCCAGCACCGACAGGGATAAGGGCGAGCAGTACTTC
- | TRBJ1-2 | TRBV7-2 | - | CASSLEATLSSRGYTF | TGTGCCAGCAGCTTAGAGGCCACACTATCAAGTCGTGGCTACACCTTC
- | TRBJ1-1 | TRBV30 | - | CAWSVPWGPYTEAFF | TGTGCCTGGAGTGTACCTTGGGGGCCGTACACTGAAGCTTTCTTT
- | TRBJ1-6 | TRBV6-6 | - | CASSYSNSNSPLHF | TGTGCCAGCAGTTACTCGAACAGCAATTCACCCCTCCACTTT
TRBD2 | TRBJ2-1 | TRBV5-1 | - | CASSWKGTGRENNEQFF | TGCGCCAGCAGCTGGAAGGGGACCGGGAGGGAGAACAATGAGCAGTTCTTC
TRBD2 | TRBJ2-1 | TRBV19 | few | CASGFPGLAGVREQFF | TGTGCCAGTGGTTTCCCGGGACTAGCGGGTGTACGGGAGCAGTTCTTC
- | TRBJ2-1 | TRBV9 | - | CASSALPGNEQFF | TGTGCCAGCAGCGCACTGCCAGGCAATGAGCAGTTCTTC
TRBD2 | TRBJ2-1 | TRBV15 | - | CATSRTSGSMVNEQFF | TGTGCCACCAGCCGGACTAGCGGGAGTATGGTCAATGAGCAGTTCTTC
- | TRBJ2-5 | TRBV19 | - | CASRRVPAAETQYF | TGTGCCAGTAGGAGGGTCCCGGCGGCAGAGACCCAGTACTTC
- | TRBJ2-7 | TRBV7-2 | - | CASSLGGTYEQYF | TGTGCCAGCAGCTTGGGCGGGACCTACGAGCAGTACTTC
- | TRBJ1-3 | TRBV7-2 | few | CASSIHRAGPGNTIYF | TGTGCCAGCAGCATACACCGGGCGGGGCCAGGAAACACCATATATTTT
TRBD1 | TRBJ1-6 | TRBV9 | - | CASSEGAGRSNSPLHF | TGTGCCAGCAGCGAGGGGGCCGGACGGTCTAATTCACCCCTCCACTTT
TRBD1 | TRBJ1-6 | TRBV7-2 | few | CASSLGSGQYNSPLHF | TGTGCCAGCAGCTTAGGATCGGGACAGTATAATTCACCCCTCCACTTT
TRBD1 | TRBJ2-5 | TRBV5-4 | - | CASSTGGGGTQYF | TGTGCCAGCAGCACAGGGGGTGGGGGGACCCAGTACTTC
- | TRBJ2-7 | TRBV9 | once | CASSEGQRNDEQYF | TGTGCCAGCAGCGAGGGACAAAGAAATGACGAGCAGTACTTC
- | TRBJ1-4 | TRBV7-6 | - | CASSFGDFTTNEKLFF | TGTGCCAGCAGCTTTGGGGACTTCACAACTAATGAAAAACTGTTTTTT
- | TRBJ1-3 | TRBV28 | few | CASSSWGGVAGNTIYF | TGTGCCAGCAGCTCATGGGGCGGCGTGGCCGGAAACACCATATATTTT